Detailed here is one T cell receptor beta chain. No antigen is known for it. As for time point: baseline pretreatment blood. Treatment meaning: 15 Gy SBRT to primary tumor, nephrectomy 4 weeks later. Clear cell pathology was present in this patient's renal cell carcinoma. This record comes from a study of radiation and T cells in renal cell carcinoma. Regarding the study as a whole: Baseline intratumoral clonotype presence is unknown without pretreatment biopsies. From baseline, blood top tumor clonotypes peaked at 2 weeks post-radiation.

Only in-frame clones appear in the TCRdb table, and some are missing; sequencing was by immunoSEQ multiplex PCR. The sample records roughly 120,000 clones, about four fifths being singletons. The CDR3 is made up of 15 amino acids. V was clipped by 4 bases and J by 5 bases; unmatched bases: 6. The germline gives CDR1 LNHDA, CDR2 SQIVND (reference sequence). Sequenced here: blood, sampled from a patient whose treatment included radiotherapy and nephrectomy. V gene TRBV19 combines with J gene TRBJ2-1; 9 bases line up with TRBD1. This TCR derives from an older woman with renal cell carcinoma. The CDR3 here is CASSRPGQGNNEQFF. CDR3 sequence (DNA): TGTGCCAGTAGTAGGCCGGGACAGGGTAACAATGAGCAGTTCTTC.